This T cell receptor (beta chain) was documented in a study of blood T cells in healthy people across ages. A J-beta primer mix and a sample-barcoded 5' primer were used in a second PCR of roughly 6 to 11 cycles. Samples each returned at least 2.5 million CDR3-containing paired-end reads. TCRdb recomputed calls from the 5' RACE reads with MiXCR, one row per CDR3 protein. This sample has roughly 700,000 distinct CDR3 sequences, with roughly 32% found just once. The table lists this clonotype with many counts. The V gene's germline CDR1 is MDHEN and CDR2 SYDVKM. V lost 3 bases, J lost 5 bases, and 6 bases stayed unmatched. The CDR3 length is 14 residues.

This chain uses TRBV28 with TRBJ2-5; 7 bases fit TRBD1. The sequence was collected from a woman of 80 years or more in good health. Sequenced sample: blood. DNA for the CDR3: TGTGCCAGCAGTTTCCCCGGACAGGCGGAGACCCAGTACTTC. Residues: CASSFPGQAETQYF.